Below, 14 T cell receptor beta chains from the same sample are listed, as sequenced in a study of CD8+CD57+ T cells in acquired aplastic anemia. Patients chosen for sequencing had CD8+CD57+ cells that had expanded, as shown by flow cytometry. TCR beta VDJ combinations and CDR3 sequences were profiled from genomic DNA. MiXCR, applied by TCRdb to the reads, yields one record per CDR3 protein. The sample lists about 120,000 distinct CDR3 sequences; 50% to 60% were seen once. Sequences were obtained from sorted CD4+, CD8+, or CD8+CD57+ T cells (not recorded which) from PBMCs. The receptors stem from a human donor with aplastic anemia.

This clonotype occurred many times. CDR3 sequence reads: CASWDAGELFF. CDR3 in DNA: TGTGCCAGCTGGGACGCCGGGGAGCTGTTTTTT. The chain employs TRBV7-9 and TRBJ2-2; D might be TRBD1 or TRBD2, each matching 5 bases. Trimming took off 8 bases at V and 6 bases at J, with 7 bases between the two ends. CDR3 length: 11 residues. CDR1 SEHNR and CDR2 FQNEAQ come from the germline V gene (reference sequence).

As to this clonotype: Sequence at one end of the junction differs from germline and may be a read error. The J gene is TRBJ2-1, the V gene TRBV27, with TRBD2 matching 7 bases. The CDR3 extends over 15 amino acids. Germline-derived CDR1 and CDR2 are MNHEY and SMNVEV (reference sequence). The CDR3 DNA follows: TGTGCCAGCAGTGTACGGGACTACCGATACAATGAGCGGTTCTTC. Protein: CASSVRDYRYNERFF.

The sample holds many counts of this clonotype. The chain is built from TRBV7-9 and TRBJ2-5, with 12 bases that match TRBD2. Germline loops: CDR1 SEHNR, CDR2 FQNEAQ (reference sequence). The junction had 11 bases not matched to a gene; V was cut back by 7 bases and J by 5 bases. CDR3 length: 16 amino acids. CDR3 in amino acids: CASILASGGAVETQYF. CDR3 DNA sequence: TGTGCCAGCATCCTCGCTAGCGGGGGGGCCGTCGAGACCCAGTACTTC.

In this sample, this clonotype turned up once. The V and J genes are TRBV25-1 and TRBJ1-2; TRBD1 matches 11 bases. With V trimmed by 4 bases and J by 4 bases, 8 bases remained unmatched. Per the germline V gene, CDR1 is MGHDK and CDR2 is SYGVNS. This CDR3 region has 16 residues. CDR3 region: CASSGPWTGGGYGYTF. CDR3 bases: TGTGCCAGCAGTGGGCCGTGGACAGGGGGCGGCTATGGCTACACCTTC.

This clonotype was picked up a small number of times. V usage is TRBV10-1 and J usage is TRBJ2-7, with 9 bases fitting TRBD1. Trimming cost V 2 bases and J 3 bases; bases outside gene matches: 2. The CDR3 has 14 residues. Germline CDR1 is WNHNN and CDR2 is SYGVQD (reference sequence). For the CDR3, the DNA is TGCGCCAGCAGTGAGGGGACAGGGATCTACGAGCAGTACTTC. Its protein product is CASSEGTGIYEQYF.

The chain uses TRBV6-2 or TRBV6-3 and TRBJ2-7; D perhaps matches TRBD2 (6 bases). V lost 10 bases, J lost 2 bases, and 21 bases lay in between. CDR1 is MNHEY, CDR2 SVGEGT, per germline. The CDR3 has 15 residues. The CDR3 spells CATLNGEAIPYEQYF. DNA for the CDR3: TGTGCCACCCTAAACGGGGAGGCCATCCCCTACGAGCAGTACTTC.

The V call is TRBV29-1, the J call TRBJ2-3, with a weak D call TRBD1 (7 bases). CDR1 is SQVTM and CDR2 is ANQGSEA in the germline V gene. CDR3 length: 13 amino acids. V was trimmed by 3 bases and J by 3 bases, leaving 10 bases between them. CDR3 nucleotides: TGCAGCGTTGAGGAGGGGGCTACAGATACGCAGTATTTT. Translated, it gives CSVEEGATDTQYF.

The gene calls are TRBV7-8 and TRBJ2-7; D is tentatively TRBD1 or TRBD2 (5 bases each). CDR1 and CDR2 from the germline V gene are SGHVS and FQNEAQ. Trimming cost V 5 bases and J 6 bases, with 14 bases left between them. The CDR3 runs 13 residues. The CDR3 DNA reads TGTGCCAGCAGCCCCCTCAGGGCGGGCGAGCAGTACTTC. Translation: CASSPLRAGEQYF.

V and J are TRBV2 and TRBJ1-3, with D unclear. Deletions cut 1 base from V and 4 bases from J, with 5 bases between. Germline V CDR1 and CDR2: SNHLY, FYNNEI. This CDR3 is 13 amino acids long. This CDR3 is CASSEVAGNTIYF. The CDR3 nucleotides read TGTGCCAGCAGTGAAGTCGCGGGAAACACCATATATTTT.

This chain joins TRBV29-1 and TRBJ2-7, with 7 bases lining up with TRBD1. The V segment lost 6 bases and the J segment 5 bases; nucleotides outside the gene matches: 7. The CDR3 is made up of 12 amino acids. Germline V gene lookup returns CDR1 SQVTM and CDR2 ANQGSEA. The CDR3 nucleotides are TGCAGCGTATCCCGACAGGGTGACGAGCAGTACTTC. Residues: CSVSRQGDEQYF.

About this clonotype: One end of the junction does not line up with germline, which may come from a read error. V is TRBV10-2 and J is TRBJ2-5, with D perhaps matching TRBD1 or TRBD2 (5 bases each). CDR1 is WSHSY, CDR2 SAAADI, per germline. The CDR3 contains 15 residues. This CDR3 reads CASSADRWGRETQYF. In DNA, the CDR3 is TGTGCCAGCAGCGCCGACAGATGGGGGAGAGAGACCCAGTACTTC.

This clonotype was seen more than once but under ten times. The chain couples TRBV6-2 or TRBV6-3 to TRBJ2-1; D unclear. The CDR3 sequence is 15 residues long. V lost 2 bases to trimming and J lost 3 bases, with 11 bases between them. Looked up from germline, CDR1 is MNHEY and CDR2 is SVGEGT. The CDR3 DNA sequence: TGTGCCAGCAGTTACGGCGGTAGCTACTACAATGAGCAGTTCTTC. It encodes CASSYGGSYYNEQFF.

The CDR3 region is CASSRDRGDGYTF. CDR3 in DNA: TGTGCCAGCAGCCGGGACAGGGGTGATGGCTACACCTTC. The V gene is TRBV2, the J gene TRBJ1-2; 10 positions agree with TRBD1. CDR3 length: 13 residues. Germline V CDR1 and CDR2: SNHLY, FYNNEI. V was pared by 6 bases and J by 6 bases, with 4 bases of the junction left unmatched.

Ten or more counts support this clonotype. The CDR3 protein is CASSLVTGSYNEQFF. The CDR3 DNA is TGTGCCAGCAGCTTAGTTACCGGCTCCTACAATGAGCAGTTCTTC. The chain combines TRBV11-1 with TRBJ2-1, with D unclear. The CDR3 runs to 15 residues. Germline CDR1 SGHAT, CDR2 FQDESV (reference sequence). V was clipped by 1 base and J by 0 bases, with 7 bases between them.